This T cell receptor (beta chain) was observed in a study of spatial heterogeneity in lung cancer. Study in general: Sequencing consistently turned up more beta-chain sequences than alpha-chain sequences. Broader study findings: For expanded intratumoral alpha and beta TCRs, counts tracked tumor mutation counts.

This clonotype rates as large. Its antigen is currently unknown. The V gene's germline CDR1 is SGHRS and CDR2 YFSETQ. V was trimmed by 0 bases and J by 2 bases, leaving 10 bases between them. This CDR3 is 15 amino acids long. Time point denoted: sample taken at primary tumor resection. TCRdb called the 5' RACE reads again in MiXCR, with one record for every CDR3 protein. The table has fewer than 2,000 distinct CDR3 sequences, 8% to 10% seen once. Here the sequenced sample was lung tumor tissue, taken at surgery. The sequence came from a female donor with early-stage non-small cell lung cancer. The chain carries TRBV5-1 and TRBJ2-3; the D gene is possibly TRBD1 (5 bases). The CDR3 bases are TGCGCCAGCAGCTTGGGGGGCAGAACCACAGATACGCAGTATTTT. This encodes CASSLGGRTTDTQYF. The variable domain in full, with the rest retrieved from reference TRBV5-1 and TRBJ2-3, is KAGVTQTPRYLIKTRGQQVTLSCSPISGHRSVSWYQQTPGQGLQFLFEYFSETQRNKGNFPGRFSGRQFSNSRSEMNVSTLELGDSALYLCASSLGGRTTDTQYFGPGTRLTVL.